Listed here are 18 T cell receptor beta chains from one sample, sequenced in a study of vaccination and CD4 T cells after COVID-19. Treatment reported: roughly nine-day PBMC culture with coronavirus spike peptide pools or control peptides (ViraFEST assay). These receptors' antigens are unknown. CD4+ T cells that had been cultured provided DNA sequenced with the Oncomine TCR Beta short-read assay. TCRdb re-called the PCR reads with MiXCR, one entry per CDR3 protein. The sample lists approximately 11,000 distinct CDR3 sequences, about 65% occurring once. The source was CD4+ T cells from blood, cultured in vitro, collected before SARS-CoV-2 vaccination. The receptor set was obtained from a human donor who had recovered from COVID-19.

The chain joins TRBV20-1 to TRBJ2-1, with TRBD2 matching 7 bases. V was clipped by 0 bases and J by 4 bases; unmatched bases: 6. This CDR3 has 15 amino acids. CDR1 and CDR2 from the germline V gene are DFQATT and SNEGSKA (reference sequence). CDR3 residues: CSARDLGRGYNEQFF. The CDR3 DNA reads as TGCAGTGCTAGAGATTTAGGGAGGGGTTACAATGAGCAGTTCTTC.

CDR3 sequence: CASSFGRRADTQYF. CDR3 in DNA: TGTGCCAGCAGCTTCGGACGCAGAGCGGATACGCAGTATTTT. The V call is TRBV7-6, the J call TRBJ2-3; D uncertain. CDR1 and CDR2 (germline): SGHVS, FNYEAQ. This CDR3 spans 14 amino acids. V lost 3 bases, J lost 6 bases, and 13 bases lay in between.

The V and J genes are TRBV19 and TRBJ2-1; D remains ambiguous. The V and J ends lost 3 bases and 1 base respectively, with 10 bases between them. Germline V gives CDR1 LNHDA, CDR2 SQIVND (reference sequence). This CDR3 is built from 15 residues. The CDR3 reads CASSISRQSYNEQFF. CDR3 DNA: TGTGCCAGTAGTATTTCGAGGCAGTCCTACAATGAGCAGTTCTTC.

This clonotype appeared once. This sequence joins TRBV5-4 and TRBJ1-6, with no clear D. Trimming removed 4 bases at V and 7 bases at J, with 15 bases between. In germline, CDR1 is SGHNT, CDR2 YYREEE (reference sequence). The CDR3 runs 15 residues. For the CDR3, the DNA is TGTGCCAGCAGCACGGCTGACCGGGAGAATTCACCCCTCCACTTT. This translates into CASSTADRENSPLHF.

A few counts support this clonotype. J is TRBJ2-3 and V is TRBV7-6; D gene unclear. The germline CDR1 and CDR2 sequences are SGHVS and FNYEAQ. The length of the CDR3 is 13 residues. V lost 4 bases, J lost 2 bases, and 7 bases lay in between. CDR3 residues: CASSSRTTDTQYF. DNA for the CDR3: TGTGCCAGCAGCTCGCGGACCACAGATACGCAGTATTTT.

The genes are TRBV27 and TRBJ1-6, with D unclear. CDR3 size: 12 residues. Trimming left V 8 bases short and J 8 bases short, with 10 bases between. CDR1 is MNHEY and CDR2 is SMNVEV in the germline V gene (reference sequence). CDR3 nucleotide sequence: TGTGCCAGCGGCTGGAGGGATTCACCCCTCCACTTT. It translates to CASGWRDSPLHF.

There are a few counts of this clonotype. The chain links TRBV6-1 to TRBJ1-5; TRBD1 matches 7 bases. V trimming: 6 bases; J trimming: 6 bases; junction bases outside the gene matches: 8. The CDR3 has 14 residues. The germline CDR1 and CDR2 sequences are MNHNS and SASEGT. CDR3 amino acids: CASRRRQGGQPQHF. CDR3 nucleotides: TGTGCCAGCAGACGCCGACAGGGAGGTCAGCCCCAGCATTTT.

With regard to this clonotype: The junction does not match germline at one end; this may be a read error. The chain couples TRBV7-3 to TRBJ1-2, with 8 positions matching TRBD1. CDR3 length: 13 residues. From germline, CDR1 is SGHTA and CDR2 FQGTGA. The CDR3 here is CASSSDRGYGCTF. As DNA, the CDR3 is TGTGCCAGCAGTTCCGACAGGGGTTATGGCTGCACCTTC. Supplemented by reference TRBV7-3 and TRBJ1-2, the full variable domain reads GAGVSQTPSNKVTEKGKYVELRCDPISGHTALYWYRQSLGQGPEFLIYFQGTGAADDSGLPNDRFFAVRPEGSVSTLKIQRTERGDSAVYLCASSSDRGYGCTFGSGTRLTVV.

V usage is TRBV20-1 and J usage is TRBJ2-1, with a weak D call TRBD1 (6 bases). CDR1 and CDR2 (germline): DFQATT, SNEGSKA (reference sequence). The CDR3 covers 15 residues. DNA of the CDR3: TGCAGGACCTCTAGGGGACGACAGGCGAACAATGAGCAGTTCTTC. This codes for CRTSRGRQANNEQFF.

The chain uses TRBV28 and TRBJ2-1; D not resolved. CDR1 MDHEN and CDR2 SYDVKM come from the germline V gene. CDR3 size: 14 residues. V was clipped by 4 bases and J by 5 bases, with 12 bases between them. The CDR3 spells CASSSFYRDNEQFF. CDR3 in DNA: TGTGCCAGCAGTTCCTTTTACCGCGACAATGAGCAGTTCTTC.

J is TRBJ1-4 and V is TRBV20-1; D remains ambiguous. CDR3 length equals 13 residues. CDR1 is DFQATT, CDR2 SNEGSKA, per germline (reference sequence). Trimming removed 1 base at V and 7 bases at J, with 10 bases between. In nucleotides, the CDR3 is TGCAGTGCTAGAGTCAGATCGAGTGAAAAACTGTTTTTT. Amino acid sequence: CSARVRSSEKLFF.

J is TRBJ1-2 and V is TRBV27; D remains ambiguous. CDR1 and CDR2 (germline): MNHEY, SMNVEV (reference sequence). V was pared by 2 bases and J by 7 bases, with 14 bases between. CDR3 length: 14 amino acids. DNA for the CDR3: TGTGCCAGCAGTTTACGCCGGGCCTCGGGTGGCTACACCTTC. Protein sequence: CASSLRRASGGYTF.

The chain combines TRBV11-1 with TRBJ2-3; 10 bases match TRBD2. Per the germline V gene, CDR1 is SGHAT and CDR2 is FQDESV (reference sequence). V was clipped by 5 bases and J by 6 bases; unmatched bases: 5. The CDR3 loop spans 14 amino acids. The CDR3 sequence: CASSQTAGGDTQYF. CDR3 DNA: TGTGCCAGCAGCCAAACAGCGGGAGGGGATACGCAGTATTTT.

This clonotype was recorded a few times. The rearrangement uses TRBV2 and TRBJ1-1; 7 bases are a match to TRBD1. The length of the CDR3 is 13 residues. Trimming at V came to 5 bases and at J to 2 bases, leaving 2 bases not matched to a gene. Germline values: CDR1 SNHLY, CDR2 FYNNEI. The CDR3 loop reads CASSRQGNTEAFF. CDR3 DNA: TGTGCCAGCAGTAGACAGGGTAACACTGAAGCTTTCTTT.

This sequence joins TRBV20-1 and TRBJ2-3, with 9 bases lining up with TRBD2. The CDR3 sequence is 16 residues long. Germline CDR1 DFQATT, CDR2 SNEGSKA (reference sequence). Unmatched junction bases numbered 14, after V lost 6 bases and J lost 4 bases. Here the CDR3 reads CSALESGSGSSDTQYF. The CDR3, as DNA: TGCAGTGCCCTTGAGTCAGGTAGCGGGAGCTCAGATACGCAGTATTTT.

By sample fraction, this clonotype is large. This rearrangement joins TRBV20-1 to TRBJ1-5, with D tentatively TRBD1 (6 bases). The CDR3 consists of 14 residues. Per germline, CDR1 DFQATT and CDR2 SNEGSKA (reference sequence). The V end lost 7 bases, the J end lost 1 base, and 14 bases lay between the germline ends. The CDR3 is CSGLTGVSNQPQHF. DNA of the CDR3: TGCAGTGGTTTGACAGGAGTCAGCAATCAGCCCCAGCATTTT.

This chain joins TRBV28 and TRBJ2-5; 12 bases match TRBD2. V was pared by 6 bases and J by 1 base, with 6 bases of the junction left unmatched. CDR1 is MDHEN and CDR2 is SYDVKM in the germline V gene. This CDR3 comprises 16 residues. CDR3 nucleotide sequence: TGTGCCAGCAGCAAACTAGCGGGAGGCCTCCAAGAGACCCAGTACTTC. This gives the protein CASSKLAGGLQETQYF.

The CDR3: CASSRRTDPRDQPQHF. CDR3 in DNA: TGTGCCAGCAGCCGTAGGACAGACCCTAGGGATCAGCCCCAGCATTTT. The gene calls are TRBV7-8 and TRBJ1-5, with D possibly matching TRBD1 (6 bases). Germline V gives CDR1 SGHVS, CDR2 FQNEAQ. Trimming took 5 bases from V and 5 from J, leaving 19 bases between them. The CDR3 contains 16 residues.